The entry below describes one TCR beta chain. Its antigen target is currently unknown. Base qualities are not at hand, and no much larger clone is one base apart. Each collaborating institution followed its own protocols to collect whole blood in K2EDTA tubes. For TCRbeta analysis, collaborator samples were shipped as frozen whole blood, as isolated PBMCs, or as DNA extracted from either sample type. This entry comes from a study of blood T cell repertoires in COVID-19 (dated by TCRdb to 2020 to 2021). For context, the study as a whole: Collaborator samples came from the United States, Italy and Spain and covered acute and convalescent phases of COVID-19. Deeply sampled blood TCRbeta repertoires from subjects exposed to, actively infected with, or recovered from COVID-19 were included in the dataset. HLA class I and class II types, where available, came from metadata supplied by the sample provider rather than from assay-based typing. Nearly every sample came with metadata listing a de-identified subject ID, COVID-19 status, age in years and sex. The repertoires were made available in a free public database intended to serve as a resource for research on the immune response to SARS-CoV-2. The prospective study material was composed of cDNA or gDNA derived from T cells, B-cell-depleted T cells, or PBMCs. The samples were drawn from the first 160 participants of the ongoing ImmuneRACE study and from 950 to 1,500 subjects provided by 6 global collaborators. What the research found in general, with its limitations: The quantity of clinical and demographic metadata differed by source and by participant and was supplied without curation.

Cut back by 0 bases and 1 base, the V and J ends lie 12 bases apart. The CDR3 goes from the cysteine to the phenylalanine over 17 residues. The read is trimmed to its CDR3 DNA, 51 bases read in frame from base 1. CDR1 and CDR2 (MGHRA, YSYEKL) derive from the germline V gene. The immunoSEQ Assay, a bias-controlled multiplex PCR, was used to amplify TCRbeta CDR3 regions from genomic DNA. In the original analysis: Nucleated cell counts per sample were estimated from amplification of reference gene primers within the assay. Sequence reads were collapsed and filtered to measure the absolute abundance of every unique TCRbeta CDR3 rearrangement. Productive Simpson clonality was computed per sample as the square root of Simpson's diversity index over productive rearrangements. Drawn from immuneACCESS, this table holds only the in-frame rearrangements with V and J called that TCRdb kept. Clones are partly lost; checked studies trace under half to an unresolved V gene and leave the rest unexplained. The V and J calls and clone size are taken from that table; D and trimming were inferred from the DNA. In all, the sample holds just over 650,000 clones, and approximately 90% of those were seen once. The ten largest clones add up to approximately 0.25% of the sample.

Source material: peripheral blood. Recombination joined TRBV4-1 with TRBJ2-2, and the D gene may be TRBD1, 5 bases matching. The source is a woman in her late teens or twenties with acute or convalescent COVID-19. The nucleotide sequence reads TGCGCCAGCAGCCAAGATAGACAGACCTTGAACACCGGGGAGCTGTTTTTT. This yields the protein CASSQDRQTLNTGELFF.